A selection of T cell receptor beta chains follows, all from one sample in a study of blood T cell repertoires in COVID-19. Method: immunoSEQ multiplex PCR; TCRdb's copy keeps in-frame clones and lacks some. This sample yields around 250,000 clones, of which roughly 89% are seen a single time; 0.94% belongs to the top ten. Sequencing was carried out using peripheral blood. The origin of the receptors is a woman in her 40s who had recovered from COVID-19. CDR3s include the opening cysteine and the closing phenylalanine or tryptophan. Each record gives: J gene, V gene, D gene, CDR3 protein. The D gene is left open where the match is weak.

j_gene: TRBJ2-3; v_gene: TRBV11-1; d_gene: TRBD1; CDR3aa: CASTLGDRVADTQYF
j_gene: TRBJ1-1; v_gene: TRBV3-1/TRBV3-2; d_gene: TRBD1; CDR3aa: CASSQRDRAEAFF
j_gene: TRBJ1-1; v_gene: TRBV28; d_gene: -; CDR3aa: CASSFPAVPDTEAFF
j_gene: TRBJ1-5; v_gene: TRBV28; d_gene: -; CDR3aa: CASSFSQSNQPQHF
j_gene: TRBJ1-2; v_gene: TRBV6-1; d_gene: TRBD1; CDR3aa: CASSDPGQGKGYTF
j_gene: TRBJ1-4; v_gene: TRBV27; d_gene: -; CDR3aa: CASSFQGPNEKLFF
j_gene: TRBJ2-3; v_gene: TRBV24-1; d_gene: TRBD2; CDR3aa: CATSDYRAAGGRRNTDTQYF
j_gene: TRBJ1-5; v_gene: TRBV24-1; d_gene: -; CDR3aa: CATSDGSQGSHRNQPQHF
j_gene: TRBJ1-2; v_gene: TRBV9; d_gene: TRBD1; CDR3aa: CASSKGADYGYTF
j_gene: TRBJ2-3; v_gene: TRBV28; d_gene: -; CDR3aa: CASSSPMGAPGTDTQYF
j_gene: TRBJ2-1; v_gene: TRBV19; d_gene: TRBD1; CDR3aa: CASSAGDRASYNEQFF
j_gene: TRBJ1-4; v_gene: TRBV3-1/TRBV3-2; d_gene: -; CDR3aa: CASSQGTELTNEKLFF
j_gene: TRBJ2-3; v_gene: TRBV7-3; d_gene: TRBD2; CDR3aa: CASSPLAGATDTQYF
j_gene: TRBJ2-1; v_gene: TRBV5-1; d_gene: TRBD2; CDR3aa: CASSQGPGGEYNEQFF
j_gene: TRBJ1-5; v_gene: TRBV4-1; d_gene: -; CDR3aa: CASSQGGVLEYPQHF
j_gene: TRBJ2-1; v_gene: TRBV27; d_gene: TRBD2; CDR3aa: CASSWTSAHNEQFF
j_gene: TRBJ1-2; v_gene: TRBV2; d_gene: -; CDR3aa: CASSERGGGHGYTF
j_gene: TRBJ2-1; v_gene: TRBV4-2; d_gene: TRBD2; CDR3aa: CASSQGTSANEQFF
j_gene: TRBJ2-3; v_gene: TRBV4-1; d_gene: TRBD1; CDR3aa: CASSQEGGTGGPTDTQYF
j_gene: TRBJ1-2; v_gene: TRBV19; d_gene: -; CDR3aa: CDPLNYGYTF
j_gene: TRBJ1-5; v_gene: TRBV28; d_gene: -; CDR3aa: CASSFGAEDQHF
j_gene: TRBJ2-7; v_gene: TRBV27; d_gene: TRBD1; CDR3aa: CASSATGTGRNEQYF
j_gene: TRBJ2-3; v_gene: TRBV18; d_gene: -; CDR3aa: CASSPAGPSTDTQYF
j_gene: TRBJ1-1; v_gene: TRBV6-2/TRBV6-3; d_gene: TRBD1; CDR3aa: CASSPQGTVNTEAFF
j_gene: TRBJ2-2; v_gene: TRBV20-1; d_gene: -; CDR3aa: CSARRGPELFF
j_gene: TRBJ2-3; v_gene: TRBV28; d_gene: -; CDR3aa: CASSHFPDTQYF